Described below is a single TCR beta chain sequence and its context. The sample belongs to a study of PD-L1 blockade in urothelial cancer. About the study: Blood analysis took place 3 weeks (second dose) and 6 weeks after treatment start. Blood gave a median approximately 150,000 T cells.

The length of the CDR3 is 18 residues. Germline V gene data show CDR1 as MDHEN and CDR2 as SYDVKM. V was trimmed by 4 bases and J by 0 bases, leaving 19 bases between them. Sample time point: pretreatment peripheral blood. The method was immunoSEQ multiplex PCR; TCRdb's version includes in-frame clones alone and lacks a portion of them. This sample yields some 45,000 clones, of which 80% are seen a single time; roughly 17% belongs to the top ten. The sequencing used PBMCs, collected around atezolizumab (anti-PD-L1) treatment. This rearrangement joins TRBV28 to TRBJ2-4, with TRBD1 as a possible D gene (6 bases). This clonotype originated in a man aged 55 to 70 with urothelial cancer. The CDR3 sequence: CASSSTGTPLLAKNIQYF. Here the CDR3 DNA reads TGTGCCAGCAGTTCGACCGGGACACCCTTATTAGCCAAAAACATTCAGTACTTC. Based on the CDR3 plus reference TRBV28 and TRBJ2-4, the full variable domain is DVKVTQSSRYLVKRTGEKVFLECVQDMDHENMFWYRQDPGLGLRLIYFSYDVKMKEKGDIPEGYSVSREKKERFSLILESASTNQTSMYLCASSSTGTPLLAKNIQYFGAGTRLSVL.